This T cell receptor beta chain was profiled in a study of blood T cells in healthy people across ages. CDR3 length: 14 residues. Trimming removed 2 bases from V and 4 bases from J, with 9 bases in between. Germline-derived CDR1 and CDR2 are MDHEN and SYDVKM. This clonotype was seen a single time. It was with a sample-barcoded 5' primer and a J-beta primer mix that a second PCR of roughly 6 to 12 cycles was run. One entry per CDR3 protein results from TCRdb running MiXCR on the 5' RACE reads. The sample lists more than 650,000 distinct CDR3 sequences, about 53% seen once, with under 50% in the top ten.

The sequenced sample was blood. The chain couples TRBV28 to TRBJ1-5; D ambiguous. The sequence was obtained from an elderly man in good health. CDR3 bases: TGTGCCAGCAGTTTAAGGCGGTTAAATCAGCCCCAGCATTTT. Encoded protein: CASSLRRLNQPQHF. Full variable domain (missing parts from reference TRBV28 and TRBJ1-5): DVKVTQSSRYLVKRTGEKVFLECVQDMDHENMFWYRQDPGLGLRLIYFSYDVKMKEKGDIPEGYSVSREKKERFSLILESASTNQTSMYLCASSLRRLNQPQHFGDGTRLSIL.